This TCR beta chain was profiled in a study of CD8 T cells in Susac syndrome (dated by TCRdb to between 2018 and 2021). Study-wide context: Repertoire sequencing was used to test whether CD8+ T cell activation and differentiation in Susac syndrome was antigen driven. Clonality of the CD8+ T cell repertoire was compared between roughly twelve healthy donors, about 14 Susac syndrome patients and under 16 multiple sclerosis patients.

Overall study results and their limits: The TCR sequencing and HLA analysis was acknowledged to have included a relatively small number of individuals.

RNA was extracted using the RNeasy kit, and roughly 0.5 to 1 microgram was reverse transcribed with random hexamers. The immunoSEQ multiplex PCR assay, which covers 54 Vbeta and 13 Jbeta segments, was used to amplify TCR beta CDR3 regions. PCR amplification bias was corrected using a synthetic template baseline for primer optimization and computational correction. The authors processed their data as follows. Reads were annotated to V, D and J genes according to IMGT and were analyzed with immunoSEQ Analyzer, with only productive sequences retained. To calculate clonality, Shannon entropy was normalized by log2 of the number of productive unique sequences and then subtracted from one. For each patient and control, public and private clones were evaluated within the 100 most prevalent clones. A clone was defined as Susac-specific if it was absent from the healthy and MS cohorts, from 1052 published viral clones and from other ImmuneACCESS disease sequences. TCRdb redid the processing of the public reads, applying fastp at Q25 and MiXCR, and retained in-frame beta chains. Identical CDR3 proteins give one entry, which carries the most common genes and DNA. These V and J calls rely on TCRdb rather than the paper's analysis. Recorded for this sample are about 150,000 distinct CDR3 sequences; roughly 95% of them occurred a single time. The ten largest clones add up to roughly 0.16% of the sample.

The V and J ends are trimmed by 2 bases and 5 bases, leaving 2 bases between them. The germline V gene provides CDR1 SGDLS and CDR2 YYNGEE. From its cysteine to its phenylalanine, the CDR3 spans 11 amino acids. This entry keeps only the CDR3 DNA: 33 bases, framed from base 1. Only a few counts were recorded for this clonotype. Its antigen is unknown. The input lacks base qualities; no much larger clone sits a single base away. High-throughput TCR beta sequencing profiled peripheral blood CD8+ and CD4+ T cells from healthy donors, Susac syndrome patients and multiple sclerosis patients. The multiple sclerosis controls were treatment-naive patients whose relapsing-remitting disease, either stable or active, fulfilled the revised McDonald criteria. Bulk CD8+ and CD4+ T cells were purified magnetically by negative isolation, whereas CD8+ TEMRA cells were enriched by FACS. Blood was collected in EDTA tubes and processed within 24 hours, with PBMCs isolated through density gradient centrifugation. PBMCs intended for TCR sequencing were frozen in liquid nitrogen and were later thawed in a 37 degrees C water bath. The sorted or isolated CD4+, CD8+ and CD8+ TEMRA cells had a purity of 90% or higher.

The chain couples TRBV9 to TRBJ2-1; no D gene call is confident. The sample consisted of CD8+ T cells from PBMCs. The TCR was taken from a human donor with multiple sclerosis. The CDR3 in this case is CASSVNNEQFF. DNA sequence: TGTGCCAGCAGCGTGAACAATGAGCAGTTCTTC.